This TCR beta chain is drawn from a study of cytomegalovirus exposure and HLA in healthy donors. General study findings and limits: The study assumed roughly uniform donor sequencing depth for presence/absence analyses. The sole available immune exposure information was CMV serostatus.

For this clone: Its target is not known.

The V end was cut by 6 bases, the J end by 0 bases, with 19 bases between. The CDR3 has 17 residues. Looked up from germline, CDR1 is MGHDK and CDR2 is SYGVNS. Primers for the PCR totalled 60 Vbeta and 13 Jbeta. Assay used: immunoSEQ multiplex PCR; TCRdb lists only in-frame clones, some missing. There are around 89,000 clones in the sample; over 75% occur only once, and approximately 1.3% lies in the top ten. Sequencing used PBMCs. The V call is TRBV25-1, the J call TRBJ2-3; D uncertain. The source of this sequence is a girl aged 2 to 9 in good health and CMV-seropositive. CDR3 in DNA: TGTGCCAGCAGCACCCTATCACTGCGCGCGAGCACAGATACGCAGTATTTT. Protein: CASSTLSLRASTDTQYF.